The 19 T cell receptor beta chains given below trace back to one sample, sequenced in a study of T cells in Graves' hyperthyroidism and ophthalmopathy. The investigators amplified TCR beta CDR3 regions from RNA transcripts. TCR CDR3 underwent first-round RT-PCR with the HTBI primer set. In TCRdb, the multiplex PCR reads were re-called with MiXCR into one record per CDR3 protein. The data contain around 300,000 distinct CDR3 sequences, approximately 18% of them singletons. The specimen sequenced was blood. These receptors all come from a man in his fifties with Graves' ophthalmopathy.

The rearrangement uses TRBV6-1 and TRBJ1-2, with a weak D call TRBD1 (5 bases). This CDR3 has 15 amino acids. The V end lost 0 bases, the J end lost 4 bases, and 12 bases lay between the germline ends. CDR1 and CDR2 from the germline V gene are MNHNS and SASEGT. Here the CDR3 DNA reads TGTGCCAGCAGTGAAGCGCTTCAGGGACTCTATGGCTACACCTTC. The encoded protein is CASSEALQGLYGYTF.

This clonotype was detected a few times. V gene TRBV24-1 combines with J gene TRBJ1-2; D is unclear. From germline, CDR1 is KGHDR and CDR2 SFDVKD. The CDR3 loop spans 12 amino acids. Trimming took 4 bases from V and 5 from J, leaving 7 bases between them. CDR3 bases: TGTGCCACCAGTGACCCTCTGTATGGCTACACCTTC. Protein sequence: CATSDPLYGYTF.

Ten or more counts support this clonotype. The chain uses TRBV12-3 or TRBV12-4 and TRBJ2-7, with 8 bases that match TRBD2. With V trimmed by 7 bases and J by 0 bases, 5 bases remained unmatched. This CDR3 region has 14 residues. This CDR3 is CASTASGFSYEQYF. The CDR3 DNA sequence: TGTGCCAGCACCGCTAGCGGGTTCTCCTACGAGCAGTACTTC.

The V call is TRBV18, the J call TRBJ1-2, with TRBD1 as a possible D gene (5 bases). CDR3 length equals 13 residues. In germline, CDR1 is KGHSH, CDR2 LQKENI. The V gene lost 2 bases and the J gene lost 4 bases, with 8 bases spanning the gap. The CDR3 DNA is TGTGCCAGCTCACCATCAGACAGCTATGGCTACACCTTC. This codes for CASSPSDSYGYTF.

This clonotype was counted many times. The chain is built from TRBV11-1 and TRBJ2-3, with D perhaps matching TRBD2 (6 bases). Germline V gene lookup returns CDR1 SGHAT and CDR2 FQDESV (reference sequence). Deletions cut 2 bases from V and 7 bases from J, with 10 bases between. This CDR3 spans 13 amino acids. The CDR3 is CASSLTGGNTQYF. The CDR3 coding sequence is TGTGCCAGCAGCTTAACCGGGGGAAATACGCAGTATTTT.

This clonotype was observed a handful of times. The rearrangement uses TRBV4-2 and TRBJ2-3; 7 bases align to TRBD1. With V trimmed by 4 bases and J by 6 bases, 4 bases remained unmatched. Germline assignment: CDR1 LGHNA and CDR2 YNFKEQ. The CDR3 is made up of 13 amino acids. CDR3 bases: TGTGCCAGCAGCCCCGTGACAGGGGATACGCAGTATTTT. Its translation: CASSPVTGDTQYF.

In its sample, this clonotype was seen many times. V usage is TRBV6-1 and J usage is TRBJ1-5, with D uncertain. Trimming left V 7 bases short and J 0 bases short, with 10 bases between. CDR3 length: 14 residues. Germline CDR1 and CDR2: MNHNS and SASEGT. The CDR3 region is CASNKDDSNQPQHF. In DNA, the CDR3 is TGTGCCAGCAACAAGGATGATAGCAATCAGCCCCAGCATTTT.

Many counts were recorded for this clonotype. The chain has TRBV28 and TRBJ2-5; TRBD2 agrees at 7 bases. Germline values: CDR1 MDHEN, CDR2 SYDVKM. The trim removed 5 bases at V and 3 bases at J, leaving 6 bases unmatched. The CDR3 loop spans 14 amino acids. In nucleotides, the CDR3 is TGTGCCAGCAGTCCCCCCGGGGGGAAAGAGACCCAGTACTTC. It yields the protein CASSPPGGKETQYF. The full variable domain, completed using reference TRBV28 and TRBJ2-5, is DVKVTQSSRYLVKRTGEKVFLECVQDMDHENMFWYRQDPGLGLRLIYFSYDVKMKEKGDIPEGYSVSREKKERFSLILESASTNQTSMYLCASSPPGGKETQYFGPGTRLLVL.

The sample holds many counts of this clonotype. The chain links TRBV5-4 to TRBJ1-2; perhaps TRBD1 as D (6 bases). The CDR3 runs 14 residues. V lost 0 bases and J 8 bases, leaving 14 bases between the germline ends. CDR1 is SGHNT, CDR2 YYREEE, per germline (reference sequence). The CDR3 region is CASSLGTGQGGYTF. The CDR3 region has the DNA TGTGCCAGCAGCTTGGGAACAGGGCAAGGAGGCTACACCTTC.

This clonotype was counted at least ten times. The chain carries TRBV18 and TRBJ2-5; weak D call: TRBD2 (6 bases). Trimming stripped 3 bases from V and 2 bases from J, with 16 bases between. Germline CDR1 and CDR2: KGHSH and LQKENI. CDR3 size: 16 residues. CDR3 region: CASSPIRRAVQETQYF. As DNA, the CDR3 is TGTGCCAGCTCACCTATCCGGAGGGCGGTTCAAGAGACCCAGTACTTC.

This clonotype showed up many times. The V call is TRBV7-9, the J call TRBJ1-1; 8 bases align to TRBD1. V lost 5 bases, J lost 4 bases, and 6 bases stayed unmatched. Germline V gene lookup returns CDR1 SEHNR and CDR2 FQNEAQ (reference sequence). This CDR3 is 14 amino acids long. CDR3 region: CASSPQGAATEAFF. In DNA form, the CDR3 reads TGTGCCAGCAGCCCCCAGGGGGCGGCCACTGAAGCTTTCTTT.

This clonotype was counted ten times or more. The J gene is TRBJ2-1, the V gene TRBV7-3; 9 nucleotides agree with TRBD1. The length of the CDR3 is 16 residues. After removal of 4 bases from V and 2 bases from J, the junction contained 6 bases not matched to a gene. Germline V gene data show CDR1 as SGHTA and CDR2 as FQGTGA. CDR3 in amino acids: CASSYRGPGPYNEQFF. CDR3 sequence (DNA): TGTGCCAGCAGCTACAGGGGGCCGGGACCCTACAATGAGCAGTTCTTC. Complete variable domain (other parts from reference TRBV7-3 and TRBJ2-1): GAGVSQTPSNKVTEKGKYVELRCDPISGHTALYWYRQSLGQGPEFLIYFQGTGAADDSGLPNDRFFAVRPEGSVSTLKIQRTERGDSAVYLCASSYRGPGPYNEQFFGPGTRLTVL.

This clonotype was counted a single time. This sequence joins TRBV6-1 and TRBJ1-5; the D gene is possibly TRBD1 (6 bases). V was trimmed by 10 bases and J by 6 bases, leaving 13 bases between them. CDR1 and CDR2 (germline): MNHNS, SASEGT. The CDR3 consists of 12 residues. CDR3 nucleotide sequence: TGTGCCAATAAACAGGGTTTTCAGCCCCAGCATTTT. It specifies CANKQGFQPQHF.

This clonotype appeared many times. The CDR3 here is CASSLDHYNEQFF. Here the CDR3 DNA reads TGTGCCAGCAGCTTAGACCACTACAATGAGCAGTTCTTC. The chain couples TRBV7-8 to TRBJ2-1; D unclear. Trimming removed 1 base at V and 3 bases at J, with 4 bases between. CDR3 length: 13 amino acids. Germline CDR1 is SGHVS and CDR2 is FQNEAQ. Complete variable domain (other parts from reference TRBV7-8 and TRBJ2-1): GAGVSQSPRYKVAKRGQDVALRCDPISGHVSLFWYQQALGQGPEFLTYFQNEAQLDKSGLPSDRFFAERPEGSVSTLKIQRTQQEDSAVYLCASSLDHYNEQFFGPGTRLTVL.

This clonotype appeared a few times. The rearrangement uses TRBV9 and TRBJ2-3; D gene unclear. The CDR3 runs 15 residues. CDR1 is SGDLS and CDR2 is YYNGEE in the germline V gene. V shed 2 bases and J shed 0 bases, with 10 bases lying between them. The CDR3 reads CASSVTSLSTDTQYF. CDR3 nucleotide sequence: TGTGCCAGCAGCGTGACATCCCTTAGCACAGATACGCAGTATTTT. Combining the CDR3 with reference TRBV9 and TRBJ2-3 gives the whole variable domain DSGVTQTPKHLITATGQRVTLRCSPRSGDLSVYWYQQSLDQGLQFLIQYYNGEERAKGNILERFSAQQFPDLHSELNLSSLELGDSALYFCASSVTSLSTDTQYFGPGTRLTVL.

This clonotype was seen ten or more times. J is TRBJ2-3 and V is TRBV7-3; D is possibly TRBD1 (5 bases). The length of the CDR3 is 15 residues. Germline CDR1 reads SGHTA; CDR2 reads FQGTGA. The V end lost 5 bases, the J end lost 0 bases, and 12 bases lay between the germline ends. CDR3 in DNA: TGTGCCAGCAGCCGCGACAGCTCTAGCACAGATACGCAGTATTTT. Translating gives CASSRDSSSTDTQYF.

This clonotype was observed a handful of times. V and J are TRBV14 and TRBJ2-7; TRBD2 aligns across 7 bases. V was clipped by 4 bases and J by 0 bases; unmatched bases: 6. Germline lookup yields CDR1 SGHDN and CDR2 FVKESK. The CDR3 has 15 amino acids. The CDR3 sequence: CASSPSQRGSYEQYF. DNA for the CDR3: TGTGCCAGCAGCCCAAGTCAGCGGGGCTCCTACGAGCAGTACTTC.

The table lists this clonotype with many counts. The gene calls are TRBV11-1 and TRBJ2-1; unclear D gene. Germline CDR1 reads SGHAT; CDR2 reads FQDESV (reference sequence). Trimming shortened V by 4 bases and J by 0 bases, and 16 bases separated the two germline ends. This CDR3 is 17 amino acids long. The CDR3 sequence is CASSSRAGVDSYNEQFF. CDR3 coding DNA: TGTGCCAGCAGCTCCCGAGCTGGGGTTGACTCCTACAATGAGCAGTTCTTC.

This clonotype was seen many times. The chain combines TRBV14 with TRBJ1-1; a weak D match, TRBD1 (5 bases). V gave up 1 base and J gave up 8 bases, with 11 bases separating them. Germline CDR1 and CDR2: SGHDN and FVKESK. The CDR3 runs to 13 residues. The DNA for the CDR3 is TGTGCCAGCAGCCAAGTTCCAGGGTCGGAAGCTTTCTTT. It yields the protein CASSQVPGSEAFF.